This T cell receptor beta chain was recorded in a study of Ad26.COV2.S vaccination and SARS-CoV-2 variants. Treatment specified: 15 to 20 received Ad26.COV2.S at low or high dose, single or two shots; about 5 received placebo; per-sample allocation not given. Collection of samples fell on day 63 after the first vaccine or placebo injection. Study conclusions and caveats: The placebo group had lower spike-specific TCR breadth than the vaccine recipients did. There was reportedly substantial breadth in spike-specific CD8+ and CD4+ T cell responses after vaccination.

V lost 0 bases and J 2 bases, leaving 11 bases between the germline ends. Germline V gene lookup returns CDR1 SGDLS and CDR2 YYNGEE. This CDR3 spans 15 amino acids. Details on this clone: Its antigen remains unknown.

Sequenced by immunoSEQ multiplex PCR; TCRdb stores in-frame clones only, minus some. The data contain approximately 360,000 clones, 83% of them singletons. This sequence originates from a person aged 18-65 years who received the Ad26.COV2.S COVID-19 vaccine or a placebo. The chain recombines TRBV9 with TRBJ1-1; possible D gene TRBD1, 5 bases. The specimen was peripheral blood, collected in a trial of Ad26.COV2.S vaccine versus placebo. CDR3 DNA: TGTGCCAGCAGCGTAGGAGGGGCGGGAAACACTGAAGCTTTCTTT. Translating gives CASSVGGAGNTEAFF.